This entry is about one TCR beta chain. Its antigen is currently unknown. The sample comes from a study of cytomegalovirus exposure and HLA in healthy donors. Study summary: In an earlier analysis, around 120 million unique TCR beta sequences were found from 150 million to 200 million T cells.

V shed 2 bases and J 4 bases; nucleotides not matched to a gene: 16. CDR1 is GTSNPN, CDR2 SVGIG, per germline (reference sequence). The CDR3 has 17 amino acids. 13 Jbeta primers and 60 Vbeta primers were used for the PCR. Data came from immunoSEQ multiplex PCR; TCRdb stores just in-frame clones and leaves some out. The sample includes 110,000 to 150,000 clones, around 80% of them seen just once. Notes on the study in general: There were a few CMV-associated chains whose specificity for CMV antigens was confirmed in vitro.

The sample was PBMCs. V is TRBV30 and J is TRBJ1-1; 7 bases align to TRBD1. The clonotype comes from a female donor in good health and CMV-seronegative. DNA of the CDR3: TGTGCCTGGAGTACTCGATCGGGGCAGGGGGTACGCACTGAAGCTTTCTTT. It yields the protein CAWSTRSGQGVRTEAFF.